One T cell receptor (beta chain) is described in this entry. A J-beta primer mix and a sample-barcoded 5' primer were used in a second PCR of about 7 to 11 cycles. TCRdb called the 5' RACE reads again in MiXCR, with one record for every CDR3 protein. The sample holds roughly 1,500,000 distinct CDR3 sequences; roughly 40% are singletons and the top ten take 7% to 9.5%. The sample comes from a study of blood T cells in healthy people across ages. The CDR3 is 16 amino acids. Germline CDR1 and CDR2: SGHRS and YFSETQ. The V gene end was trimmed by 4 bases and the J gene end by 8 bases; junction bases not matched to a gene: 10.

The chain uses TRBV5-1 and TRBJ1-5; the match to TRBD1 covers 12 bases. What was sequenced was blood. The receptor was isolated from a woman between 18 and 30 years old in good health. In DNA, the CDR3 is TGCGCCAGCAGCGCCGGGACAGGGGGCAATGGGGAGCCCCAGCATTTT. Translating gives CASSAGTGGNGEPQHF.